The 13 T cell receptor beta chains given below trace back to one sample, sequenced in a study of long-term antiretroviral therapy in people with HIV. They ran version v3.0 of the immunoSEQ assay at survey level. Some clones are missing from TCRdb's copy, which holds only in-frame ones; the method was immunoSEQ multiplex PCR. Among about 29,000 clones listed, approximately 85% were seen once. Source: unsorted PBMCs, taken 2.9 years after starting antiretroviral therapy. All receptors derive from a man aged 45-65 years with HIV.

The chain has TRBV29-1 and TRBJ2-1; 7 bases are shared with TRBD1. Per the germline V gene, CDR1 is SQVTM and CDR2 is ANQGSEA. CDR3 length: 13 residues. The trim removed 4 bases at V and 1 base at J, leaving 1 base unmatched. The CDR3 DNA is TGCAGCGTTGTGACAGGGTCCTACAATGAGCAGTTCTTC. This codes for CSVVTGSYNEQFF.

The rearrangement joins TRBV6-1 to TRBJ1-1, with a tentative D call TRBD1 (6 bases). Trimming took off 6 bases at V and 5 bases at J, with 19 bases between the two ends. Germline assignment: CDR1 MNHNS and CDR2 SASEGT. This CDR3 is 15 amino acids long. CDR3 protein: CASRDYTGTGTEAFF. As DNA, the CDR3 is TGTGCCAGCAGAGATTATACAGGGACTGGGACTGAAGCTTTCTTT.

The chain is built from TRBV6-5 and TRBJ1-1; D uncertain. CDR3 length equals 14 residues. Trimming removed 5 bases from V and 2 bases from J, with 12 bases in between. CDR1 and CDR2 from the germline V gene are MNHEY and SVGAGI. DNA for the CDR3: TGTGCCAGCAGTCTGGGCAGTTCCAACACTGAAGCTTTCTTT. This codes for CASSLGSSNTEAFF.

This chain links TRBV7-8 with TRBJ2-1; D ambiguous. The CDR3 covers 13 residues. Trimming took 1 base from V and 2 from J, leaving 3 bases between them. The V gene's germline CDR1 is SGHVS and CDR2 FQNEAQ. The DNA for the CDR3 is TGTGCCAGCAGCTTAGGCCCCTACAATGAGCAGTTCTTC. Amino acid sequence: CASSLGPYNEQFF.

The chain links TRBV30 to TRBJ1-2, with D perhaps matching TRBD1 (6 bases). CDR1 is GTSNPN and CDR2 is SVGIG in the germline V gene (reference sequence). There are 15 residues in the CDR3. V was pared by 5 bases and J by 0 bases, with 16 bases between. This CDR3 reads CAWGPKDSSNYGYTF. The CDR3 nucleotides read TGTGCCTGGGGTCCAAAGGACAGCTCTAACTATGGCTACACCTTC. The full variable domain, its missing parts supplied by reference TRBV30 and TRBJ1-2, is SQTIHQWPATLVQPVGSPLSLECTVEGTSNPNLYWYRQAAGRGLQLLFYSVGIGQISSEVPQNLSASRPQDRQFILSSKKLLLSDSGFYLCAWGPKDSSNYGYTFGSGTRLTVV.

This chain joins TRBV7-9 and TRBJ2-2; D is uncertain. The CDR3 totals 14 residues. The V end was cut by 1 base, the J end by 7 bases, with 10 bases between. CDR1 is SEHNR, CDR2 FQNEAQ, per germline (reference sequence). Here the CDR3 reads CASSLGGRSGELFF. DNA for the CDR3: TGTGCCAGCAGCTTAGGAGGACGAAGCGGGGAGCTGTTTTTT.

The CDR3 bases are TGTGCCAGTAGTTTAGGGCCCTACTATGGCTACACCTTC. This codes for CASSLGPYYGYTF. The chain carries TRBV19 and TRBJ1-2; D unclear. CDR1 is LNHDA and CDR2 is SQIVND in the germline V gene (reference sequence). The CDR3 extends over 13 amino acids. Trimming stripped 5 bases from V and 3 bases from J, with 10 bases between.

This clone was counted a single time. The chain links TRBV7-6 to TRBJ2-5, with 10 bases aligning to TRBD2. This CDR3 contains 17 residues. Trimming removed 1 base from V and 7 bases from J; junction bases left unmatched: 12. Germline CDR1 is SGHVS and CDR2 is FNYEAQ. In DNA, the CDR3 is TGTGCCAGCAGCTTAGTGCCTAGCGGGGGTTACCAGGCGACCCAGTACTTC. Its translation: CASSLVPSGGYQATQYF.

The chain employs TRBV6-5 and TRBJ1-1; a weak D match, TRBD1 (6 bases). This CDR3 comprises 14 residues. V was pared by 0 bases and J by 4 bases, with 9 bases between. Germline CDR1 MNHEY, CDR2 SVGAGI. CDR3: CASSYSGGGTEAFF. The CDR3 bases are TGTGCCAGCAGTTACTCTGGAGGGGGCACTGAAGCTTTCTTT.

The genes are TRBV9 and TRBJ2-7; 11 bases line up with TRBD1. With V trimmed by 3 bases and J by 1 base, 9 bases remained unmatched. CDR1 is SGDLS, CDR2 YYNGEE, per germline. The CDR3 covers 17 residues. CDR3 protein: CASSAGVGQGESYEQYF. The DNA for the CDR3 is TGTGCCAGCAGCGCTGGAGTGGGACAGGGGGAATCCTACGAGCAGTACTTC.

The J gene is TRBJ2-1, the V gene TRBV5-1, with TRBD1 matching 7 bases. J lost 3 bases, V lost 5 bases, and 8 bases had no gene match. The CDR3 spans 15 residues. Germline V gene data show CDR1 as SGHRS and CDR2 as YFSETQ. CDR3: CASSLGDRYYNEQFF. For the CDR3, the DNA is TGCGCCAGCAGTCTCGGGGACAGATACTACAATGAGCAGTTCTTC.

The chain joins TRBV11-2 to TRBJ2-7; 10 nucleotides align to TRBD2. The CDR3 is 17 residues long. V lost 5 bases to trimming and J lost 6 bases; unmatched junction nucleotides: 16. Germline V lookup: CDR1 SGHAT, CDR2 FQNNGV. This CDR3 is CASSLEGALAGDSEQYF. Here the CDR3 DNA reads TGTGCCAGCAGCCTGGAGGGGGCCCTAGCGGGGGATTCCGAGCAGTACTTC.

The rearrangement uses TRBV7-3 and TRBJ2-3, with 9 positions matching TRBD2. The CDR3 covers 15 residues. Germline trimming cut 2 bases from V and 2 bases from J; bases unmatched to any gene: 2. Germline CDR1 reads SGHTA; CDR2 reads FQGTGA. This CDR3 is CASSLSSGVTDTQYF. The CDR3 nucleotides read TGTGCCAGCAGCTTATCTAGCGGGGTCACAGATACGCAGTATTTT.